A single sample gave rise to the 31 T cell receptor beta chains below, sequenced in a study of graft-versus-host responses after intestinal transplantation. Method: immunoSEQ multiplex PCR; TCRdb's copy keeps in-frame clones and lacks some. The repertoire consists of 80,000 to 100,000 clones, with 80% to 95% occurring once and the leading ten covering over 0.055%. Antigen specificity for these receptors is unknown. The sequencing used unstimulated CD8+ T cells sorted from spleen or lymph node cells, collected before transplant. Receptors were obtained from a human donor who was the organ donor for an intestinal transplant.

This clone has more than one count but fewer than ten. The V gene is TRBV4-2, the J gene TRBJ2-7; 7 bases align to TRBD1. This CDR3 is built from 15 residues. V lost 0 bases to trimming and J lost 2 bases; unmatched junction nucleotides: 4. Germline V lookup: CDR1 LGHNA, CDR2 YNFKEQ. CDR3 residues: CASSQERQGAYEQYF. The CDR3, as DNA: TGTGCCAGCAGCCAAGAACGCCAGGGGGCCTACGAGCAGTACTTC.

The CDR3 sequence: CASSPGLRLNYGYTF. Written as DNA, the CDR3 is TGTGCCAGCAGCCCGGGACTTAGACTTAACTATGGCTACACCTTC. The J gene is TRBJ1-2, the V gene TRBV5-4; D may be TRBD1 (5 bases). The V gene lost 4 bases and the J gene lost 1 base, with 14 bases spanning the gap. Looked up from germline, CDR1 is SGHNT and CDR2 is YYREEE (reference sequence). The CDR3 length is 15 residues.

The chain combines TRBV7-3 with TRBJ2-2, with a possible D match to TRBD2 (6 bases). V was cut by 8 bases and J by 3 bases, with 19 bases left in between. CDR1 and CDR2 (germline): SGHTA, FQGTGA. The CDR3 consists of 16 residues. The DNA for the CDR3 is TGTGCCAGCGCCCCTTGGACTACTGGGGACACCGGGGAGCTGTTTTTT. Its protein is CASAPWTTGDTGELFF.

CDR3 DNA sequence: TGTGCCAGCAGTTTATCCCGGACAGATAGCACAGATACGCAGTATTTT. This translates into CASSLSRTDSTDTQYF. This chain connects TRBV28 to TRBJ2-3; a weak D match, TRBD1 (6 bases). The CDR3 spans 16 residues. The ends were cut back, 1 base at V and 0 bases at J, with 11 bases in the middle. Germline V lookup: CDR1 MDHEN, CDR2 SYDVKM.

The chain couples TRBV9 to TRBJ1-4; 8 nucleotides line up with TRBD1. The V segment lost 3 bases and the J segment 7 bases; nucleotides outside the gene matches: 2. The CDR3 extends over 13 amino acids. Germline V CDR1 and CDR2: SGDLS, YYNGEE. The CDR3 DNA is TGTGCCAGCAGCGCAGGGGGCAGTGAAAAACTGTTTTTT. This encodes CASSAGGSEKLFF.

The CDR3 sequence is CASSLPSGILSNQPQHF. CDR3 coding DNA: TGTGCCAGCAGTTTACCTTCAGGGATACTTAGCAATCAGCCCCAGCATTTT. V and J are TRBV28 and TRBJ1-5; D perhaps matches TRBD1 (5 bases). The germline CDR1 and CDR2 sequences are MDHEN and SYDVKM. The V gene lost 2 bases and the J gene lost 0 bases, with 14 bases spanning the gap. This CDR3 has 17 residues.

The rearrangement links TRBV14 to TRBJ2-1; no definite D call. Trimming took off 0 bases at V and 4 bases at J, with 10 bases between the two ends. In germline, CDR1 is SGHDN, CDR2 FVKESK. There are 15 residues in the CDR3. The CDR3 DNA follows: TGTGCCAGCAGCCAAGATGGTCGAGGATACAATGAGCAGTTCTTC. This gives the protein CASSQDGRGYNEQFF.

The DNA for the CDR3 is TGTGCCAGCAGCTTAGGAGGGACTTTTCACTATTACAATGAGCAGTTCTTC. Protein: CASSLGGTFHYYNEQFF. The J gene is TRBJ2-1, the V gene TRBV7-6, with D tentatively TRBD2 (6 bases). The CDR3 is 17 amino acids. V was clipped by 1 base and J by 4 bases, with 17 bases between them. Germline CDR1 is SGHVS and CDR2 is FNYEAQ. Looking up the rest from reference TRBV7-6 and TRBJ2-1 gives the full variable domain: GAGVSQSPRYKVTKRGQDVALRCDPISGHVSLYWYRQALGQGPEFLTYFNYEAQQDKSGLPNDRFSAERPEGSISTLTIQRTEQRDSAMYRCASSLGGTFHYYNEQFFGPGTRLTVL.

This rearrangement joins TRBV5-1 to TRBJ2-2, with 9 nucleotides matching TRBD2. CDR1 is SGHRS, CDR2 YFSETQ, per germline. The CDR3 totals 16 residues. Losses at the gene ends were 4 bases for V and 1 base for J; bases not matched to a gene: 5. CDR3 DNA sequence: TGCGCCAGCAGCGGGTTTAGCGGGGGGAACACCGGGGAGCTGTTTTTT. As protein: CASSGFSGGNTGELFF.

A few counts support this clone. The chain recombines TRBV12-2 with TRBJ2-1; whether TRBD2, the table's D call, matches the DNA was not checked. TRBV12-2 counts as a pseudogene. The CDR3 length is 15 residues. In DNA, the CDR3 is TGTGCAAGTCGCTTAGTCCAGCGGGGGGGCAATGAGCAGTTCTTC. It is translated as CASRLVQRGGNEQFF.

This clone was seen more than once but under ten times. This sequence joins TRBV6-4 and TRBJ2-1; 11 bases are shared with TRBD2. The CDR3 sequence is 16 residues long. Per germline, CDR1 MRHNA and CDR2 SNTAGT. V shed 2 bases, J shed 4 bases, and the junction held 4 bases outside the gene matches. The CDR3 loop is CASSDGVAGGYNEQFF. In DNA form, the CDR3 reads TGTGCCAGCAGTGACGGGGTAGCGGGAGGGTACAATGAGCAGTTCTTC.

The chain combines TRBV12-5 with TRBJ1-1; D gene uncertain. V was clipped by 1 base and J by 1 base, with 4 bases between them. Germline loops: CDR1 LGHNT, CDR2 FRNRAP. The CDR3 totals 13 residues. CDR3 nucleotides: TGTGCTAGTGGTTTGGGAGGGAACACTGAAGCTTTCTTT. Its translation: CASGLGGNTEAFF.

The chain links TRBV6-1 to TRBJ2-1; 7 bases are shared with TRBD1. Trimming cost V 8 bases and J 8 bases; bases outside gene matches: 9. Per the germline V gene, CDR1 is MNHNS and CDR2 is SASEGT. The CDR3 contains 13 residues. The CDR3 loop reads CASADRVRDEQFF. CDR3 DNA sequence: TGTGCCAGCGCCGACAGGGTAAGGGATGAGCAGTTCTTC.

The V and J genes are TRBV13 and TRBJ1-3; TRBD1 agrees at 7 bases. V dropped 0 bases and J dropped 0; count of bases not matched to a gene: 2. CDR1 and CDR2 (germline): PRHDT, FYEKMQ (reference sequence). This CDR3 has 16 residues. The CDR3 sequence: CASSLGWTGSGNTIYF. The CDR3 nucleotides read TGTGCCAGCAGCTTAGGCTGGACAGGCTCTGGAAACACCATATATTTT. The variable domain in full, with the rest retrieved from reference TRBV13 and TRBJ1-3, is AAGVIQSPRHLIKEKRETATLKCYPIPRHDTVYWYQQGPGQDPQFLISFYEKMQSDKGSIPDRFSAQQFSDYHSELNMSSLELGDSALYFCASSLGWTGSGNTIYFGEGSWLTVV.

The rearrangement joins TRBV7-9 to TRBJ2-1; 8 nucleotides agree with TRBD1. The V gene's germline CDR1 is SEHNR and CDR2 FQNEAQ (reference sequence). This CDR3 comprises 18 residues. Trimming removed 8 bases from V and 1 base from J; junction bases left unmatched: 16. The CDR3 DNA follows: TGTGCCAGCCCCTACCCGACGGGGACAGGTCATTCCTACAATGAGCAGTTCTTC. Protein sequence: CASPYPTGTGHSYNEQFF.

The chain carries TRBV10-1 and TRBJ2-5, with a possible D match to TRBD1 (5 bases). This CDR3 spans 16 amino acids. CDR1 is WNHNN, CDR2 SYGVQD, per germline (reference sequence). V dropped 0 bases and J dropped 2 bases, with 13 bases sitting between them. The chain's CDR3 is CASSESAGFGQETQYF. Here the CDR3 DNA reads TGCGCCAGCAGTGAGTCTGCAGGGTTTGGGCAAGAGACCCAGTACTTC.

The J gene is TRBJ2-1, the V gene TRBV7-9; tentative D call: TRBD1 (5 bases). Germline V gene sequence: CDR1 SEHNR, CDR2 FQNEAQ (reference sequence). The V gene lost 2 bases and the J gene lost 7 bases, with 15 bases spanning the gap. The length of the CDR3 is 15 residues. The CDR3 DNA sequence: TGTGCCAGCAGCTTAAGTATCACAGGCCGTAATGAGCAGTTCTTC. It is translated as CASSLSITGRNEQFF.

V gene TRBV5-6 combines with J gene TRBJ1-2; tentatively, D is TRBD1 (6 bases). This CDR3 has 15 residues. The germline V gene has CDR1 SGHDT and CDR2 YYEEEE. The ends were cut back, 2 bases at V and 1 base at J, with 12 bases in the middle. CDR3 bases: TGTGCCAGCAGCTTTAGGAAACAGGGTAACTATGGCTACACCTTC. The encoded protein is CASSFRKQGNYGYTF.

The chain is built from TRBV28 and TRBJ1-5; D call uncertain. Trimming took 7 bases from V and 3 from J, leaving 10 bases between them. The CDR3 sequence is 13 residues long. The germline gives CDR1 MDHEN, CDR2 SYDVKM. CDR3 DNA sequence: TGTGCCAGCATATCCCAGGACAATCAGCCCCAGCATTTT. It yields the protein CASISQDNQPQHF.

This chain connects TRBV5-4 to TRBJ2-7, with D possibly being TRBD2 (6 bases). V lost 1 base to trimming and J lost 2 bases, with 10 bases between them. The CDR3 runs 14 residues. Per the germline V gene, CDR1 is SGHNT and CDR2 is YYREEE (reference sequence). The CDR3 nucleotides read TGTGCCAGCAGCTTGAGTGGCGGGACCTACGAGCAGTACTTC. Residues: CASSLSGGTYEQYF. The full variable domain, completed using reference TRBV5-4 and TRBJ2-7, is ETGVTQSPTHLIKTRGQQVTLRCSSQSGHNTVSWYQQALGQGPQFIFQYYREEENGRGNFPPRFSGLQFPNYSSELNVNALELDDSALYLCASSLSGGTYEQYFGPGTRLTVT.

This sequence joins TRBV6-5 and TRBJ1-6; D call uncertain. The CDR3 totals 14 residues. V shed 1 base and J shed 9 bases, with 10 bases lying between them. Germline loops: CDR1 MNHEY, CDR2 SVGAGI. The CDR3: CASSYYGGGSPLHF. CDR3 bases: TGTGCCAGCAGTTACTACGGAGGTGGTTCACCCCTCCACTTT.

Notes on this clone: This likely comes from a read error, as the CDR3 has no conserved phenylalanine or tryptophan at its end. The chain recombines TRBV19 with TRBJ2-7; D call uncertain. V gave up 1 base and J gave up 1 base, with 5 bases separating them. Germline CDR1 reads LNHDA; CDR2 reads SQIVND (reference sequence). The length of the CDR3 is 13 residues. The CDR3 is CASSIGGSYEQYL. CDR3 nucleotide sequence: TGTGCCAGTAGTATAGGCGGATCCTACGAGCAGTACCTC.

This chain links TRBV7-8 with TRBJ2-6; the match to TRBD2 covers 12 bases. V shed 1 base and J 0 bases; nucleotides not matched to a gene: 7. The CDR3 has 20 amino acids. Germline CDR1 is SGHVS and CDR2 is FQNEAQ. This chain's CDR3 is CASSLDRTSGANSGANVLTF. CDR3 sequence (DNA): TGTGCCAGCAGCTTAGATAGGACTAGCGGGGCTAACTCTGGGGCCAACGTCCTGACTTTC.

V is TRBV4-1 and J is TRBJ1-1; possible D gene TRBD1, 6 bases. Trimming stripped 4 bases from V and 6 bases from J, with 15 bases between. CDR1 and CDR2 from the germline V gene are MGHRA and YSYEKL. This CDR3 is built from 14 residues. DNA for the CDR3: TGCGCCAGCAGCCTAGATGACAGGCTATCTGAAGCTTTCTTT. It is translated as CASSLDDRLSEAFF.

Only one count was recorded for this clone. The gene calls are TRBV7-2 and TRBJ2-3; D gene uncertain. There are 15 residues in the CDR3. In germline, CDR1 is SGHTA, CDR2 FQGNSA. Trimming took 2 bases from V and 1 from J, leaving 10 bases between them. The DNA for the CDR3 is TGTGCCAGCAGCTTACAACTTCTGGGCACAGATACGCAGTATTTT. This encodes CASSLQLLGTDTQYF. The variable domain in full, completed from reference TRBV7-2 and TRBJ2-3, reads GAGVSQSPSNKVTEKGKDVELRCDPISGHTALYWYRQSLGQGLEFLIYFQGNSAPDKSGLPSDRFSAERTGGSVSTLTIQRTQQEDSAVYLCASSLQLLGTDTQYFGPGTRLTVL.

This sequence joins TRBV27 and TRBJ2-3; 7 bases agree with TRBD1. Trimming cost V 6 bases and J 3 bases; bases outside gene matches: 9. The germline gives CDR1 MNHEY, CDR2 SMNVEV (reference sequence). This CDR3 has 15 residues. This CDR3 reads CASSRSTGITDTQYF. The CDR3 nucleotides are TGTGCCAGCAGCAGATCGACAGGGATAACAGATACGCAGTATTTT.

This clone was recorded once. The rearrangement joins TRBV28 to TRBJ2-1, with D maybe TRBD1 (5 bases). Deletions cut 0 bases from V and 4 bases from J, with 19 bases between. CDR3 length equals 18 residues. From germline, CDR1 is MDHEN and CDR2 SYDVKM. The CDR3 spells CASSLWLHARVRYNEQFF. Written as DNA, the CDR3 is TGTGCCAGCAGTTTATGGCTGCATGCCAGGGTCCGGTACAATGAGCAGTTCTTC.

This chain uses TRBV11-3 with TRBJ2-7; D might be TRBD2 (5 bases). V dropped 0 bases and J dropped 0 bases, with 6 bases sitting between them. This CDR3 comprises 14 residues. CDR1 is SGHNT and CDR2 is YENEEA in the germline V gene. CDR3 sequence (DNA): TGTGCCAGCAGCTTAGAGGGGAGCTCCTACGAGCAGTACTTC. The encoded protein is CASSLEGSSYEQYF.

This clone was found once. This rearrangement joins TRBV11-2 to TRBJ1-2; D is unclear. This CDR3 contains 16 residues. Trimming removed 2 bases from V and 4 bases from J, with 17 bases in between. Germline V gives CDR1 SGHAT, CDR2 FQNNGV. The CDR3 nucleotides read TGTGCCAGCAGCTTAAGCCCCGGTCTAGGAGTCTATGGCTACACCTTC. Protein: CASSLSPGLGVYGYTF. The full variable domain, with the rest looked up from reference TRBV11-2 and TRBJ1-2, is EAGVAQSPRYKIIEKRQSVAFWCNPISGHATLYWYQQILGQGPKLLIQFQNNGVVDDSQLPKDRFSAERLKGVDSTLKIQPAKLEDSAVYLCASSLSPGLGVYGYTFGSGTRLTVV.

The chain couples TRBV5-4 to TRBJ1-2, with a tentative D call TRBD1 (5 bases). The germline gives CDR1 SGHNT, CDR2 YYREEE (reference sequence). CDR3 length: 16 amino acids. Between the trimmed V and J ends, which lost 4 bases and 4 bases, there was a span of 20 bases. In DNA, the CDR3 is TGTGCCAGCAGCCCCGCCTCGGGGGACGTTTCCTATGGCTACACCTTC. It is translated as CASSPASGDVSYGYTF.

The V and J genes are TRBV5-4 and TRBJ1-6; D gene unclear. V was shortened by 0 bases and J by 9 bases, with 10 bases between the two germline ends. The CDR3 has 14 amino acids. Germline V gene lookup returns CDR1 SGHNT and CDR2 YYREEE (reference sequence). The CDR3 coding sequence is TGTGCCAGCAGCTTGGGAAATCTAGGTTCACCCCTCCACTTT. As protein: CASSLGNLGSPLHF.